These 21 T cell receptor beta chains originate from one sample sequenced in a study of blood T cell repertoires in COVID-19. Assay: immunoSEQ multiplex PCR; the TCRdb copy retains only in-frame clones and omits some. The data hold under 550,000 clones, with 85% to 90% observed a single time. Material: peripheral blood. Receptors originate from a man aged 18 to 30 with COVID-19, enrolled during active disease.

Details on this clone: Different DNA sequences within this sample yield the same CDR3. The chain recombines TRBV5-4 with TRBJ2-7; tentatively, D is TRBD1 (5 bases). CDR1 SGHNT and CDR2 YYREEE come from the germline V gene (reference sequence). Trimming removed 0 bases from V and 4 bases from J, with 11 bases in between. This CDR3 spans 14 amino acids. The CDR3 loop is CASSLGQGLYEQYF. CDR3 bases: TGTGCCAGCAGCTTGGGGCAGGGTTTATACGAGCAGTACTTC.

V and J are TRBV2 and TRBJ1-2, with a possible D match to TRBD1 (5 bases). The CDR3 sequence is 13 residues long. The germline V and J ends were trimmed by 8 bases and 3 bases, with 13 bases remaining between them. Looked up from germline, CDR1 is SNHLY and CDR2 is FYNNEI. The CDR3 nucleotides are TGTGCCAGCCTCGGCAGGGCCCACTATGGCTACACCTTC. Protein: CASLGRAHYGYTF. Full variable domain (outside the CDR3, taken from reference TRBV2 and TRBJ1-2): EPEVTQTPSHQVTQMGQEVILRCVPISNHLYFYWYRQILGQKVEFLVSFYNNEISEKSEIFDDQFSVERPDGSNFTLKIRSTKLEDSAMYFCASLGRAHYGYTFGSGTRLTVV.

The chain is built from TRBV7-9 and TRBJ2-7, with 8 positions matching TRBD1. This CDR3 is 16 amino acids long. The germline V gene encodes CDR1 SEHNR and CDR2 FQNEAQ (reference sequence). Trimming cost V 0 bases and J 3 bases; bases outside gene matches: 7. CDR3 amino acids: CASSLAGPDRGYEQYF. CDR3 in DNA: TGTGCCAGCAGCTTAGCGGGCCCCGACAGGGGCTACGAGCAGTACTTC.

CDR3 residues: CASSQGQGRNYGYTF. CDR3 nucleotide sequence: TGTGCCAGCAGCCAGGGACAGGGGCGTAACTATGGCTACACCTTC. The chain links TRBV7-6 to TRBJ1-2; the match to TRBD1 covers 10 bases. Germline V CDR1 and CDR2: SGHVS, FNYEAQ. V lost 5 bases to trimming and J lost 1 base; unmatched junction nucleotides: 4. The CDR3 has 15 amino acids.

This clone was observed once. The sample has other DNA sequences that encode this CDR3 too. The CDR3 sequence is CASSLEGGGSTDTQYF. The CDR3 DNA follows: TGCGCCAGCAGCTTGGAGGGAGGGGGGAGCACAGATACGCAGTATTTT. The genes are TRBV5-1 and TRBJ2-3; weak D call: TRBD2 (7 bases). V shed 0 bases and J shed 0 bases, with 11 bases lying between them. The CDR3 contains 16 residues. Germline V gene data show CDR1 as SGHRS and CDR2 as YFSETQ.

J is TRBJ2-7 and V is TRBV30; 10 bases are a match to TRBD2. From germline, CDR1 is GTSNPN and CDR2 SVGIG (reference sequence). This CDR3 has 14 amino acids. V was pared by 0 bases and J by 6 bases, with 5 bases of the junction left unmatched. The CDR3 is CAWSVASGSSEQYF. In DNA, the CDR3 is TGTGCCTGGAGTGTGGCTAGCGGGAGCTCCGAGCAGTACTTC.

The genes are TRBV29-1 and TRBJ2-2, with D hard to call. Germline V gene lookup returns CDR1 SQVTM and CDR2 ANQGSEA. The CDR3 is 13 residues long. The V and J ends lost 5 bases and 4 bases respectively, with 11 bases between them. The CDR3 here is CSVIVTGTGELFF. In nucleotides, the CDR3 is TGCAGCGTTATCGTGACGGGCACCGGGGAGCTGTTTTTT.

This clone showed up just a few times. This chain connects TRBV2 to TRBJ2-2; 10 bases align to TRBD2. CDR1 and CDR2 from the germline V gene are SNHLY and FYNNEI. CDR3 size: 16 residues. Losses at the gene ends were 8 bases for V and 0 bases for J; bases not matched to a gene: 6. CDR3 in amino acids: CASCWTSGANTGELFF. CDR3 nucleotides: TGTGCCAGCTGCTGGACTAGCGGCGCGAACACCGGGGAGCTGTTTTTT.

The V call is TRBV4-2, the J call TRBJ2-1, with D perhaps TRBD2 (5 bases). Trimming pared 2 bases from V and 11 bases from J, leaving 13 bases between. Germline loops: CDR1 LGHNA, CDR2 YNFKEQ. This CDR3 is 13 amino acids long. The CDR3 DNA reads TGTGCCAGCAGCCAAAGGAGCGGACGCCAGCAGTTCTTC. Amino acids: CASSQRSGRQQFF.

The V gene is TRBV7-9, the J gene TRBJ1-3; 7 bases align to TRBD1. The CDR3 contains 16 residues. After removal of 4 bases from V and 5 bases from J, the junction contained 11 bases not matched to a gene. The germline gives CDR1 SEHNR, CDR2 FQNEAQ (reference sequence). The CDR3 nucleotides read TGTGCCAGCAGCTCCGGGACAGCCTTTCGTCGAAACACCATATATTTT. Its protein is CASSSGTAFRRNTIYF.

J is TRBJ1-6 and V is TRBV18; D uncertain. V was cut by 3 bases and J by 7 bases, with 10 bases left in between. Germline V gene data show CDR1 as KGHSH and CDR2 as LQKENI. This CDR3 region has 14 residues. The CDR3 sequence: CASSPAARNSPLHF. CDR3 coding DNA: TGTGCCAGCTCACCTGCCGCTAGAAATTCACCCCTCCACTTT.

The V gene is TRBV9, the J gene TRBJ2-5; a weak D match, TRBD2 (6 bases). Trimming took off 4 bases at V and 5 bases at J, with 18 bases between the two ends. This CDR3 region has 15 residues. Looked up from germline, CDR1 is SGDLS and CDR2 is YYNGEE. CDR3 protein: CASSSSGVPGETQYF. The CDR3, as DNA: TGTGCCAGCAGCTCCTCGGGGGTACCCGGGGAGACCCAGTACTTC.

The rearrangement joins TRBV5-1 to TRBJ2-2, with D perhaps matching TRBD1 (5 bases). Germline CDR1 is SGHRS and CDR2 is YFSETQ. This CDR3 contains 13 residues. Trimming pared 5 bases from V and 6 bases from J, leaving 11 bases between. The CDR3 DNA is TGCGCCAGCAGGGGGCTTGGAGCCGGGGAGCTGTTTTTT. It is translated as CASRGLGAGELFF.

V and J are TRBV2 and TRBJ1-1, with D possibly being TRBD1 (6 bases). The germline V and J ends were trimmed by 1 base and 5 bases, with 20 bases remaining between them. This CDR3 comprises 17 residues. The V gene's germline CDR1 is SNHLY and CDR2 FYNNEI. The CDR3 DNA follows: TGTGCCAGCAGTGAAGGTATCCTGGCAGGGGTAGGGACTGAAGCTTTCTTT. This codes for CASSEGILAGVGTEAFF.

V gene TRBV5-5 combines with J gene TRBJ1-6; D remains ambiguous. V shed 7 bases and J shed 14 bases, with 22 bases lying between them. Germline V lookup: CDR1 SGHKS, CDR2 YYEKEE (reference sequence). The CDR3 is 14 amino acids. The CDR3 nucleotides read TGTGCCAGCCACAAAGGAGGCGGACTACGAACCCTCCACTTT. Protein product: CASHKGGGLRTLHF.

The chain links TRBV29-1 to TRBJ2-7, with 11 bases matching TRBD1. The length of the CDR3 is 12 residues. The V gene end was trimmed by 7 bases and the J gene end by 7 bases; junction bases not matched to a gene: 6. CDR1 SQVTM and CDR2 ANQGSEA come from the germline V gene. The CDR3 DNA reads TGCAGCGGCGGGACAGGGGGTCGGGAGCAGTACTTC. It specifies CSGGTGGREQYF.

The chain links TRBV15 to TRBJ2-5, with 9 nucleotides matching TRBD1. The CDR3 runs to 16 residues. The germline CDR1 and CDR2 sequences are LNHNV and YYDKDF (reference sequence). The J segment lost 1 base and the V segment lost 3 bases, leaving 6 bases of the junction unmatched. CDR3 amino acids: CATSSGDREIQETQYF. The CDR3 bases are TGTGCCACCAGCAGCGGGGACAGGGAGATCCAAGAGACCCAGTACTTC.

This clone came up once. For the CDR3, the DNA is TGTGCCAGCAGCCCTCTTTGGCGGGGGAGCTCCTACGAGCAGTACTTC. It encodes CASSPLWRGSSYEQYF. V gene TRBV7-6 combines with J gene TRBJ2-7; 7 positions agree with TRBD2. The CDR3 is made up of 16 amino acids. Germline-derived CDR1 and CDR2 are SGHVS and FNYEAQ. J lost 0 bases, V lost 5 bases, and 10 bases had no gene match. The complete variable domain, with remaining parts taken from reference TRBV7-6 and TRBJ2-7, reads GAGVSQSPRYKVTKRGQDVALRCDPISGHVSLYWYRQALGQGPEFLTYFNYEAQQDKSGLPNDRFSAERPEGSISTLTIQRTEQRDSAMYRCASSPLWRGSSYEQYFGPGTRLTVT.

Concerning this clone itself: The sample contains more than one DNA sequence encoding this CDR3. The chain has TRBV5-1 and TRBJ2-2; 7 bases map to TRBD1. V trimming: 4 bases; J trimming: 0 bases; junction bases outside the gene matches: 3. CDR3 length: 15 amino acids. In germline, CDR1 is SGHRS, CDR2 YFSETQ. The CDR3, as DNA: TGCGCCAGCAGCCCCACAGGGGCGAACACCGGGGAGCTGTTTTTT. Translation gives CASSPTGANTGELFF.

V is TRBV3-1 (or the pseudogene TRBV3-2) and J is TRBJ2-2; D gene ambiguous. Between the trimmed V and J ends, which lost 7 bases and 2 bases, there was a span of 8 bases. The CDR3 is 13 amino acids. Germline V gene sequence: CDR1 LGHDT, CDR2 YNNKEL (reference sequence). CDR3 sequence: CASTSVNTGELFF. The DNA for the CDR3 is TGTGCCAGCACATCGGTAAACACCGGGGAGCTGTTTTTT.

V and J are TRBV21-1 and TRBJ2-3; the table's D gene call, TRBD2, was not cross checked with the DNA. TRBV21-1 is listed as a pseudogene. The length of the CDR3 is 17 residues. The chain's CDR3 is CASSRGLAGVVTDTQYF. CDR3 sequence (DNA): TGTGCCAGCAGCAGGGGACTAGCGGGGGTGGTCACAGATACGCAGTATTTT.